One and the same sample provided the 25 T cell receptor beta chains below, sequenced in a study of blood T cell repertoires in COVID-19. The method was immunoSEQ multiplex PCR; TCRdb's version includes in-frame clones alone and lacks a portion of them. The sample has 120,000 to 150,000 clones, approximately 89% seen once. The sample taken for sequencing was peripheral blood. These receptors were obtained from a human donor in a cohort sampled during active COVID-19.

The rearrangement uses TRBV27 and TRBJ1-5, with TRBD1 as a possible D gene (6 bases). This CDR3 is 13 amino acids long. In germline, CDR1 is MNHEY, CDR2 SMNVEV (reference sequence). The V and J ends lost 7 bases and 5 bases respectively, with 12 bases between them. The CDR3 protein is CASKAGDDQPQHF. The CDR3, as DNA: TGTGCCAGCAAAGCAGGGGACGATCAGCCCCAGCATTTT.

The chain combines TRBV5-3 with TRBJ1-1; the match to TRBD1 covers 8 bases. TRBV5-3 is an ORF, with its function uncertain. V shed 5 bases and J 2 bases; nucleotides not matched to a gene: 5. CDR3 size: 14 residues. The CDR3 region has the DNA TGTGCCAGAAGACCTGGACAGGGAAACACTGAAGCTTTCTTT. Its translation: CARRPGQGNTEAFF.

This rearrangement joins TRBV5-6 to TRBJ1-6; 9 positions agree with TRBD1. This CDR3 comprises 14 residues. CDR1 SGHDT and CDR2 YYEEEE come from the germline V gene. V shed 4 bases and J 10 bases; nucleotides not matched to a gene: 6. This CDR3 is CASSPGQGFSPLHF. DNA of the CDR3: TGTGCCAGCAGCCCGGGACAGGGTTTCTCACCCCTCCACTTT.

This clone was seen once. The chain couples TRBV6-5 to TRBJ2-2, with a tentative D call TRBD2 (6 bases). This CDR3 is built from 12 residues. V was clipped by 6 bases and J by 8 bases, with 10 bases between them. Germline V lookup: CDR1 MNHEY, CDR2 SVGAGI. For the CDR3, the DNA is TGTGCCAGCAGCCGGGGGTCGGGGGAGCTGTTTTTT. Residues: CASSRGSGELFF.

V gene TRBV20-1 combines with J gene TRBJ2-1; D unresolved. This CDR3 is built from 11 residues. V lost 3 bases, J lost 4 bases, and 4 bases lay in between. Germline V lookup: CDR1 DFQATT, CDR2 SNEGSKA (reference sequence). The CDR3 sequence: CSASSYNEQFF. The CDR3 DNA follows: TGCAGTGCTAGCAGTTACAATGAGCAGTTCTTC.

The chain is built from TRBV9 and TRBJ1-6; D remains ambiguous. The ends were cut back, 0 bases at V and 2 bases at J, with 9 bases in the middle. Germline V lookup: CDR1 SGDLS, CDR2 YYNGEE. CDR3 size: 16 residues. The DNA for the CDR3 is TGTGCCAGCAGCGTAGGAGGGAACGCCTATAATTCACCCCTCCACTTT. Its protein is CASSVGGNAYNSPLHF. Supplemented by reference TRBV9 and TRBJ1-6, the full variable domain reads DSGVTQTPKHLITATGQRVTLRCSPRSGDLSVYWYQQSLDQGLQFLIQYYNGEERAKGNILERFSAQQFPDLHSELNLSSLELGDSALYFCASSVGGNAYNSPLHFGNGTRLTVT.

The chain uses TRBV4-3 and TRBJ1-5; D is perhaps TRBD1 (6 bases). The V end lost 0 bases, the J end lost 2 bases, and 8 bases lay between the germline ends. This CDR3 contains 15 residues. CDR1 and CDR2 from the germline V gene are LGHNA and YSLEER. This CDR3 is CASSQEQGGNQPQHF. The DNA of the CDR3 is TGCGCCAGCAGCCAAGAACAGGGAGGCAATCAGCCCCAGCATTTT.

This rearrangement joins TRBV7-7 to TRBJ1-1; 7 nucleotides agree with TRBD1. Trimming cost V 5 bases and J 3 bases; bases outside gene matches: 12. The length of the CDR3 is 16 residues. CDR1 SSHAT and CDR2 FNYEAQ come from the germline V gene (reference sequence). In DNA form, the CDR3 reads TGTGCCAGCAGCCCCTATGGCAGGGGGGCGGACACTGAAGCTTTCTTT. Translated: CASSPYGRGADTEAFF.

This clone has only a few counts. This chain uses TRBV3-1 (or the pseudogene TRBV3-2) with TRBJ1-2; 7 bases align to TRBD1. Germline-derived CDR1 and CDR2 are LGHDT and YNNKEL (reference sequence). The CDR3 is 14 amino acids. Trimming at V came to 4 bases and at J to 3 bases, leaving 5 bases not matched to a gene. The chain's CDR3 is CASSLTGWDYGYTF. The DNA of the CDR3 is TGTGCCAGCAGCCTGACAGGGTGGGACTATGGCTACACCTTC.

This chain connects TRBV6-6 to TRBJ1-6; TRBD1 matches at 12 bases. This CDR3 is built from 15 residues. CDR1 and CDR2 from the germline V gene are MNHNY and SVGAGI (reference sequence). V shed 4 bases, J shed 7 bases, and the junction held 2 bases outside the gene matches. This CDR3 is CASSWGQGANSPLHF. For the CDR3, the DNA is TGTGCCAGCAGTTGGGGACAGGGGGCGAATTCACCCCTCCACTTT.

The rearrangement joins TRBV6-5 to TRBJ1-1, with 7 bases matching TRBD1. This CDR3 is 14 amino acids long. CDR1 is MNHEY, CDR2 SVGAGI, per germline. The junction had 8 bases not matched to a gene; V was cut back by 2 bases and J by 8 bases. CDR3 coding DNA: TGTGCCAGCAGTTACCCCGGACAGGTCCAGGAAGCTTTCTTT. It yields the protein CASSYPGQVQEAFF.

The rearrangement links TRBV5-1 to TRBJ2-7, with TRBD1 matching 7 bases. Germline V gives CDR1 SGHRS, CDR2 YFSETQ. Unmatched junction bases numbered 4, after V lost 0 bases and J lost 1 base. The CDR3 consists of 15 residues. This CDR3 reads CASSLVTGPSYEQYF. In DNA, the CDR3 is TGCGCCAGCAGCTTGGTGACAGGGCCTTCCTACGAGCAGTACTTC.

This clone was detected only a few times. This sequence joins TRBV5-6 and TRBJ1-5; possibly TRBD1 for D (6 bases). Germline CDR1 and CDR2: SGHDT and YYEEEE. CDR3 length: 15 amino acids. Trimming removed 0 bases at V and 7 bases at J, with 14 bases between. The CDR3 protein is CASSLGGAGVQPQHF. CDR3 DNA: TGTGCCAGCAGCTTGGGTGGCGCAGGGGTCCAGCCCCAGCATTTT.

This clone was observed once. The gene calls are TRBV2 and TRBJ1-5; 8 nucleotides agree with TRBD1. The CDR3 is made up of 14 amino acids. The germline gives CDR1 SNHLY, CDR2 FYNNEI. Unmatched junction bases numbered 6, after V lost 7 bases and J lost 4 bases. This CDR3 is CASTRRQGNQPQHF. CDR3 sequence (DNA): TGTGCCAGCACTCGTCGACAGGGGAATCAGCCCCAGCATTTT.

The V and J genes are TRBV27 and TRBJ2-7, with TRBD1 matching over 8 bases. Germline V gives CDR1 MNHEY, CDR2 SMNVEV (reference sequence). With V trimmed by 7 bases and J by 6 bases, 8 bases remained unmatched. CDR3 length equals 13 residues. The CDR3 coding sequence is TGTGCCAGCACCCGGACAGGGAGTGGCGAGCAGTACTTC. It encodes CASTRTGSGEQYF.

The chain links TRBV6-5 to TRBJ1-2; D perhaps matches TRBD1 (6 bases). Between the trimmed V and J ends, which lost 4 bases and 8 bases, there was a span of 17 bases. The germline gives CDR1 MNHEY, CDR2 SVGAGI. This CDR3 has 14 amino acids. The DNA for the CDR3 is TGTGCCAGCAGTTCAGGGTGGGGGGGCGGCGGCTACACCTTC. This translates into CASSSGWGGGGYTF.

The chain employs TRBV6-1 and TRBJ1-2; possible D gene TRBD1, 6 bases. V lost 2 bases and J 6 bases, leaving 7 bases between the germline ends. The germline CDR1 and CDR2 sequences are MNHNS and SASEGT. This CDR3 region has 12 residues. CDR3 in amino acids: CASSETGHGYTF. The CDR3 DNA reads TGTGCCAGCAGTGAAACAGGGCATGGCTACACCTTC.

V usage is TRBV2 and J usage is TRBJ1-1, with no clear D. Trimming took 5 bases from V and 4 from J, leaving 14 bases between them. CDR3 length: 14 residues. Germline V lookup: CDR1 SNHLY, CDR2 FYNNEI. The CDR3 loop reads CASSPMSGSTEAFF. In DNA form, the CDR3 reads TGTGCCAGCAGTCCTATGTCCGGGAGCACTGAAGCTTTCTTT.

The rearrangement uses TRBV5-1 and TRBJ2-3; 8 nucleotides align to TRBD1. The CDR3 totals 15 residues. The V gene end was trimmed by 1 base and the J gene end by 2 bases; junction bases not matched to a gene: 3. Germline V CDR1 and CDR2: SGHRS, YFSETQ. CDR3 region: CASSLLDRATDTQYF. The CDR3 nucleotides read TGCGCCAGCAGCTTGTTGGACAGGGCCACAGATACGCAGTATTTT.

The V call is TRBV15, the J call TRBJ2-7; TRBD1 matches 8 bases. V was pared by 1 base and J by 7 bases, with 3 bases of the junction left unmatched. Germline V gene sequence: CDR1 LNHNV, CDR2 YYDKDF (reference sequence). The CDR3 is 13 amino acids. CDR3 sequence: CATSRAGGDEQYF. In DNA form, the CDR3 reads TGTGCCACCAGCAGAGCAGGGGGCGATGAGCAGTACTTC.

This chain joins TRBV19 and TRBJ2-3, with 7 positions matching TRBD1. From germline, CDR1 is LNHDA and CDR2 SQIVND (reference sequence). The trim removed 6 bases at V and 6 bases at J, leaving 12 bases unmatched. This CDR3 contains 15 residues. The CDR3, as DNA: TGTGCCAGTAGGAAGGGACAGTCCAGCGTCGATACGCAGTATTTT. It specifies CASRKGQSSVDTQYF.

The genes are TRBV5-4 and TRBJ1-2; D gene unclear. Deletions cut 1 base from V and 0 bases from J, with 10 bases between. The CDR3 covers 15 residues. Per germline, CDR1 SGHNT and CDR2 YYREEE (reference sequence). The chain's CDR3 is CASSLLTAANYGYTF. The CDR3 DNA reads TGTGCCAGCAGCTTGTTAACGGCGGCTAACTATGGCTACACCTTC.

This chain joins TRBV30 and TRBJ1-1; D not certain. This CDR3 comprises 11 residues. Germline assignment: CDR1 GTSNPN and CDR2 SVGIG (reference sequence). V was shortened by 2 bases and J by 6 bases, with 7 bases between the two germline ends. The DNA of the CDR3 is TGTGCCTGGAGTCCGGGTGCTGAAGCTTTCTTT. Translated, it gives CAWSPGAEAFF.

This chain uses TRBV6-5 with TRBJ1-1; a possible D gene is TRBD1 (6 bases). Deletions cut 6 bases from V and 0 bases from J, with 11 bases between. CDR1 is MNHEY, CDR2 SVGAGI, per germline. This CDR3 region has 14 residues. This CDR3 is CASRRGKVNTEAFF. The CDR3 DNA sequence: TGTGCCAGCAGGAGGGGGAAAGTGAACACTGAAGCTTTCTTT.

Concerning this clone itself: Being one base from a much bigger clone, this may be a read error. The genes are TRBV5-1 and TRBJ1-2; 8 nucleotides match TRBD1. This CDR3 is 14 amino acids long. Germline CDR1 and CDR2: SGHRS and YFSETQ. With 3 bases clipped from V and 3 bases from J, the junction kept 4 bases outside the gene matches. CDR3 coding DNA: TGCGCCAGCAGCTCGACAGGGGCGGACTATGGCTACACCTTC. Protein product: CASSSTGADYGYTF.